The 16 T cell receptor beta chains below all came from one sample that was sequenced in a study of CD8+ T cells in alopecia areata. In each case, RNA was isolated and then reverse transcribed into cDNA as the sequencing template. Measured with immunoSEQ multiplex PCR; TCRdb has only the in-frame clones, and not every one. The sample lists some 150,000 clones; roughly 54% were seen once. Treatment reported: oral pan-JAK inhibitor, 5-10 mg twice daily. The sample here was CD8+ T cells sorted from blood, taken at week 4, from a patient treated with tofacitinib. These receptor sequences come from a human donor with alopecia areata.

This sequence joins TRBV7-9 and TRBJ1-2, with D possibly matching TRBD1 (5 bases). This CDR3 is 15 amino acids long. V was cut by 4 bases and J by 4 bases, with 16 bases left in between. Germline V gene sequence: CDR1 SEHNR, CDR2 FQNEAQ (reference sequence). Written as DNA, the CDR3 is TGTGCCAGCAGCTCACCCTTATCGGGGGGCTATGGCTACACCTTC. The encoded protein is CASSSPLSGGYGYTF.

J is TRBJ2-7 and V is TRBV7-8, with D perhaps given as TRBD1 or TRBD2 (5 bases each). The CDR3 has 13 residues. Germline CDR1 SGHVS, CDR2 FQNEAQ. V lost 5 bases to trimming and J lost 2 bases, with 10 bases between them. DNA of the CDR3: TGTGCCAGCAGCCTTGGGGGAACCTACGAGCAGTACTTC. Translating it yields CASSLGGTYEQYF.

The rearrangement uses TRBV6-6 and TRBJ2-5; D call uncertain. In germline, CDR1 is MNHNY, CDR2 SVGAGI (reference sequence). The CDR3 sequence is 14 residues long. V lost 4 bases and J lost 1, with 10 bases in between. CDR3 region: CASSLAGFQETQYF. In DNA, the CDR3 is TGTGCCAGCAGTTTAGCAGGATTCCAAGAGACCCAGTACTTC.

The V call is TRBV5-6, the J call TRBJ1-5; D might be TRBD1 (5 bases). There are 15 residues in the CDR3. Trimming shortened V by 2 bases and J by 3 bases, and 12 bases separated the two germline ends. The germline V gene encodes CDR1 SGHDT and CDR2 YYEEEE. In DNA form, the CDR3 reads TGTGCCAGCAGCTTCTTAGGGACGAACAATCAGCCCCAGCATTTT. It is translated as CASSFLGTNNQPQHF.

This chain joins TRBV20-1 and TRBJ2-7; no clear D. The CDR3 consists of 8 residues. Germline V CDR1 and CDR2: DFQATT, SNEGSKA (reference sequence). Trimming removed 4 bases from V and 5 bases from J, with 0 bases in between. The CDR3 reads CSANEQYF. CDR3 nucleotide sequence: TGCAGTGCTAACGAGCAGTACTTC.

V gene TRBV6-1 combines with J gene TRBJ2-7; D might be TRBD1 or TRBD2, each matching 5 bases. Between the trimmed V and J ends, which lost 0 bases and 0 bases, there was a span of 9 bases. CDR1 and CDR2 from the germline V gene are MNHNS and SASEGT. The CDR3 covers 15 residues. The CDR3 nucleotides are TGTGCCAGCAGTGAAGCGGCAGGGAGCTCCTACGAGCAGTACTTC. Encoded protein: CASSEAAGSSYEQYF.

This sequence joins TRBV29-1 and TRBJ2-7; 10 positions match TRBD1. The length of the CDR3 is 13 residues. Looked up from germline, CDR1 is SQVTM and CDR2 is ANQGSEA. V was pared by 7 bases and J by 3 bases, with 6 bases of the junction left unmatched. The CDR3 region has the DNA TGCAGCGCTCGAGGGGACAGGGGCTACGAGCAGTACTTC. It yields the protein CSARGDRGYEQYF.

The chain recombines TRBV9 with TRBJ1-3; 7 bases are a match to TRBD1. CDR3 size: 17 residues. Trimming cost V 4 bases and J 0 bases; bases outside gene matches: 10. Per germline, CDR1 SGDLS and CDR2 YYNGEE. CDR3 amino acids: CASSPPGQRASGNTIYF. In DNA, the CDR3 is TGTGCCAGCAGCCCACCGGGACAGAGAGCCTCTGGAAACACCATATATTTT.

This chain joins TRBV14 and TRBJ2-1, with D perhaps TRBD1 or TRBD2 (6 bases each). Germline loops: CDR1 SGHDN, CDR2 FVKESK. This CDR3 is built from 14 residues. V lost 5 bases to trimming and J lost 7 bases, with 15 bases between them. The CDR3 here is CASSAYGGANEQFF. CDR3 in DNA: TGTGCCAGCAGCGCCTACGGGGGCGCGAATGAGCAGTTCTTC.

This clone was found a few times. The rearrangement uses TRBV27 and TRBJ1-1; unclear D gene. V dropped 3 bases and J dropped 2 bases, with 7 bases sitting between them. The V gene's germline CDR1 is MNHEY and CDR2 SMNVEV (reference sequence). The CDR3 has 13 amino acids. CDR3 region: CASSFAANTEAFF. The CDR3 DNA sequence: TGTGCCAGCAGTTTCGCAGCCAACACTGAAGCTTTCTTT.

This chain joins TRBV27 and TRBJ1-2, with a tentative D call TRBD1 (6 bases). V was trimmed by 4 bases and J by 4 bases, leaving 10 bases between them. CDR1 and CDR2 (germline): MNHEY, SMNVEV (reference sequence). The CDR3 has 13 amino acids. In DNA, the CDR3 is TGTGCCAGCAGTTCGGGGGCCTTCTATGGCTACACCTTC. This codes for CASSSGAFYGYTF.

In nucleotides, the CDR3 is TGCAGCGTTGATGGGCAGCATAACTATGGCTACACCTTC. Its translation: CSVDGQHNYGYTF. The chain carries TRBV29-1 and TRBJ1-2; no clear D. Per germline, CDR1 SQVTM and CDR2 ANQGSEA. CDR3 length equals 13 residues. The V and J ends lost 3 bases and 1 base respectively, with 9 bases between them. Supplemented by reference TRBV29-1 and TRBJ1-2, the full variable domain reads SAVISQKPSRDICQRGTSLTIQCQVDSQVTMMFWYRQQPGQSLTLIATANQGSEATYESGFVIDKFPISRPNLTFSTLTVSNMSPEDSSIYLCSVDGQHNYGYTFGSGTRLTVV.

The J gene is TRBJ1-1, the V gene TRBV30; TRBD1 is a possible D gene (6 bases). This CDR3 comprises 14 residues. CDR1 GTSNPN and CDR2 SVGIG come from the germline V gene (reference sequence). Between the trimmed V and J ends, which lost 1 base and 4 bases, there was a span of 13 bases. CDR3 nucleotide sequence: TGTGCCTGGAGTGACGGGGGCGATGGCACTGAAGCTTTCTTT. Translating it yields CAWSDGGDGTEAFF.

Written as DNA, the CDR3 is TGTGCCAGCAGTTTCTCACTCGGGGACGAGCAGTACTTC. It yields the protein CASSFSLGDEQYF. This chain joins TRBV27 and TRBJ2-7, with TRBD2 as a possible D gene (5 bases). Germline loops: CDR1 MNHEY, CDR2 SMNVEV (reference sequence). The CDR3 totals 13 residues. V was pared by 3 bases and J by 5 bases, with 11 bases between.

V gene TRBV29-1 combines with J gene TRBJ2-7, with TRBD1 matching 11 bases. Germline V gives CDR1 SQVTM, CDR2 ANQGSEA. The CDR3 consists of 12 residues. V dropped 4 bases and J dropped 7; count of bases not matched to a gene: 3. CDR3 sequence: CSVVGQGGEQYF. In DNA, the CDR3 is TGCAGCGTTGTGGGACAGGGGGGAGAGCAGTACTTC.

This clone showed up just a few times. This sequence joins TRBV5-4 and TRBJ1-2, with TRBD1 matching over 7 bases. The CDR3 loop spans 15 amino acids. Germline-derived CDR1 and CDR2 are SGHNT and YYREEE (reference sequence). V lost 4 bases, J lost 4 bases, and 10 bases stayed unmatched. The chain's CDR3 is CASSGGRQGGYGYTF. Written as DNA, the CDR3 is TGTGCCAGCAGCGGAGGTCGGCAGGGGGGCTATGGCTACACCTTC.